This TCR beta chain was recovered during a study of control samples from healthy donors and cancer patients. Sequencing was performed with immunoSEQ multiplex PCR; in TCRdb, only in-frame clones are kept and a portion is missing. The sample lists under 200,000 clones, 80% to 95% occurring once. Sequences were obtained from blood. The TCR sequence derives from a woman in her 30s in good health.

The CDR3 is CASSFKPDYEQYF. As DNA, the CDR3 is TGCGCCAGCAGCTTCAAACCGGACTACGAGCAGTACTTC. The chain links TRBV5-1 to TRBJ2-7; the D is unclear. The CDR3 length is 13 residues. Germline CDR1 SGHRS, CDR2 YFSETQ. The V end lost 2 bases, the J end lost 3 bases, and 9 bases lay between the germline ends.